Presented here are 18 T cell receptor beta chains from one specimen sequenced in a study of T-cell reconstitution after alpha-beta-depleted transplantation in children (dated by TCRdb to 2016 to 2017). The library was produced with PCR. This sample was sequenced with an Illumina HiSeq 2500. To normalize quantification of the TCRbeta repertoire, the TCR libraries were built with molecular barcoding that relied on unique molecular identifiers. Clones were called with MiXCR by TCRdb after fastp trimmed the public reads at Q25, and only in-frame beta chains were retained. CDR3 protein sequences are deduplicated, and each keeps its most common genes and DNA. This sample has roughly 590,000 distinct CDR3 sequences in its table, and around 17% of those were observed once. The top ten constitute 1.1% of the sample. Here the sequenced sample was PBMCs from the stem cell graft donor, taken from the stem cell graft. The receptors come from a human donor who donated a stem cell graft to a child with acute myeloid leukemia.

This clonotype appeared a few times. The CDR3 nucleotides read TGCAGTGCCGGAGCGGGGGGTTCTAATTCACCCCTCCACTTT. Translating it yields CSAGAGGSNSPLHF. The J gene is TRBJ1-6, the V gene TRBV20-1; the D gene is possibly TRBD1 (5 bases). There are 14 residues in the CDR3. Trimming shortened V by 6 bases and J by 6 bases, and 15 bases separated the two germline ends. Germline V gene data show CDR1 as DFQATT and CDR2 as SNEGSKA (reference sequence).

This clonotype has just a few counts. The chain combines TRBV20-1 with TRBJ1-5; D may be TRBD1 (5 bases). This CDR3 is built from 14 residues. The germline CDR1 and CDR2 sequences are DFQATT and SNEGSKA (reference sequence). Trimming cost V 3 bases and J 2 bases, with 11 bases left between them. CDR3 bases: TGCAGTGCTAGCTTTGGGGGGGGCAATCAGCCCCAGCATTTT. It is translated as CSASFGGGNQPQHF.

This clonotype was seen ten or more times. The chain links TRBV29-1 to TRBJ1-2; D is unclear. V was clipped by 6 bases and J by 6 bases, with 11 bases between them. The CDR3 loop spans 11 amino acids. Germline CDR1 SQVTM, CDR2 ANQGSEA. The CDR3: CSVGFLNGYTF. CDR3 nucleotides: TGCAGCGTCGGATTCCTCAATGGCTACACCTTC.

This clonotype has just a few counts. The chain is built from TRBV5-1 and TRBJ2-3; D is unresolved. V lost 2 bases and J lost 2, with 9 bases in between. The CDR3 is made up of 14 amino acids. The germline V gene encodes CDR1 SGHRS and CDR2 YFSETQ. The CDR3 DNA is TGCGCCAGCAGCTTCGGATATACCACAGATACGCAGTATTTT. Amino acids: CASSFGYTTDTQYF.

This clonotype was detected only a few times. The chain employs TRBV4-3 and TRBJ2-2; D not certain. The CDR3 contains 13 residues. Trimming pared 2 bases from V and 6 bases from J, leaving 7 bases between. Germline assignment: CDR1 LGHNA and CDR2 YSLEER. The CDR3 sequence: CASSQRGSGELFF. The CDR3 DNA reads as TGCGCCAGCAGCCAACGCGGATCCGGGGAGCTGTTTTTT.

Many counts were recorded for this clonotype. The genes are TRBV29-1 and TRBJ1-5; possibly TRBD1 for D (6 bases). The CDR3 consists of 17 residues. The germline V gene encodes CDR1 SQVTM and CDR2 ANQGSEA. DNA for the CDR3: TGCAGGTCCCAAGTGGGGCAGGGGACTCCTAGCAATCAGCCCCAGCATTTT. Translation: CRSQVGQGTPSNQPQHF.

This clonotype has only a few counts. The chain carries TRBV28 and TRBJ2-3; possibly TRBD1 or TRBD2 for D (5 bases each). The CDR3 spans 17 residues. CDR1 is MDHEN and CDR2 is SYDVKM in the germline V gene. The ends were cut back, 5 bases at V and 3 bases at J, with 21 bases in the middle. The CDR3 DNA reads as TGTGCCAGCAGTAATCCGGGTCTCAGGGAGTCTACAGATACGCAGTATTTT. Translating gives CASSNPGLRESTDTQYF.

There are many counts of this clonotype. The V gene is TRBV25-1, the J gene TRBJ1-5, with D uncertain. CDR1 is MGHDK, CDR2 SYGVNS, per germline. The CDR3 totals 14 residues. V lost 0 bases and J lost 6, with 9 bases in between. Here the CDR3 reads CASSEYAVSQPQHF. Written as DNA, the CDR3 is TGTGCCAGCAGTGAATATGCCGTCAGTCAGCCCCAGCATTTT.

The rearrangement uses TRBV20-1 and TRBJ1-5, with D uncertain. The ends were cut back, 4 bases at V and 1 base at J, with 14 bases in the middle. From germline, CDR1 is DFQATT and CDR2 SNEGSKA (reference sequence). The CDR3 loop spans 15 amino acids. In DNA, the CDR3 is TGCAGTGCTAAAAAGAGAGGGATGAGCAATCAGCCCCAGCATTTT. It encodes CSAKKRGMSNQPQHF.

This clonotype was detected many times. The V gene is TRBV29-1, the J gene TRBJ1-2, with D perhaps TRBD1 (5 bases). The germline V gene has CDR1 SQVTM and CDR2 ANQGSEA. The CDR3 is 10 amino acids. V was shortened by 2 bases and J by 7 bases, with 5 bases between the two germline ends. DNA for the CDR3: TGCAGCGTTGAACAGGGTGGCTACACCTTC. It codes for CSVEQGGYTF.

The rearrangement links TRBV4-2 to TRBJ2-1; TRBD2 aligns across 12 bases. CDR3 size: 17 residues. The V gene's germline CDR1 is LGHNA and CDR2 YNFKEQ. The V gene end was trimmed by 4 bases and the J gene end by 4 bases; junction bases not matched to a gene: 8. The CDR3 loop is CASSRSASGGGYNEQFF. CDR3 DNA: TGTGCCAGCAGCCGCTCGGCTAGCGGGGGGGGTTACAATGAGCAGTTCTTC.

This clonotype was observed at least ten times. V usage is TRBV15 and J usage is TRBJ1-6; D is unresolved. The CDR3 is 16 amino acids. Trimming took 1 base from V and 2 from J, leaving 9 bases between them. Germline CDR1 and CDR2: LNHNV and YYDKDF (reference sequence). The CDR3: CATSRAGSPYNSPLHF. In nucleotides, the CDR3 is TGTGCCACCAGCAGAGCGGGCAGTCCCTATAATTCACCCCTCCACTTT.

The chain combines TRBV5-5 with TRBJ1-6; unclear D gene. V was clipped by 5 bases and J by 6 bases, with 6 bases between them. The germline CDR1 and CDR2 sequences are SGHKS and YYEKEE (reference sequence). This CDR3 comprises 12 residues. CDR3 in DNA: TGTGCCAGCAGGGGATCTAATTCACCCCTCCACTTT. Protein sequence: CASRGSNSPLHF.

At least ten counts were recorded for this clonotype. The chain recombines TRBV25-1 with TRBJ2-1, with D uncertain. The germline V and J ends were trimmed by 3 bases and 3 bases, with 6 bases remaining between them. CDR3 length equals 13 residues. Germline V gene lookup returns CDR1 MGHDK and CDR2 SYGVNS. CDR3 DNA: TGTGCCAGCAGTGAGGCAGGCTACAATGAGCAGTTCTTC. Translation: CASSEAGYNEQFF.

Ten or more counts support this clonotype. V and J are TRBV29-1 and TRBJ2-3; possibly TRBD1 for D (7 bases). The V gene's germline CDR1 is SQVTM and CDR2 ANQGSEA. This CDR3 is built from 15 residues. The V and J ends lost 7 bases and 4 bases respectively, with 21 bases between them. The CDR3 nucleotides read TGCAGCGGACAGGGTGGGGGGAGTTTAGCAGATACGCAGTATTTT. Amino acid sequence: CSGQGGGSLADTQYF.

In this sample, this clonotype turned up many times. V gene TRBV29-1 combines with J gene TRBJ1-2, with a weak D call TRBD1 (6 bases). CDR1 is SQVTM and CDR2 is ANQGSEA in the germline V gene. The CDR3 totals 14 residues. The V end lost 3 bases, the J end lost 4 bases, and 15 bases lay between the germline ends. The CDR3 is CSVEGRDKSYGYTF. Here the CDR3 DNA reads TGCAGCGTTGAGGGGCGGGACAAGAGCTATGGCTACACCTTC.

This clonotype was detected ten times or more. J is TRBJ1-1 and V is TRBV20-1; D call uncertain. Trimming stripped 5 bases from V and 1 base from J, with 8 bases between. CDR1 is DFQATT and CDR2 is SNEGSKA in the germline V gene (reference sequence). This CDR3 contains 12 residues. Here the CDR3 reads CSADRTNTEAFF. The CDR3 DNA reads as TGCAGTGCTGACCGGACGAACACTGAAGCTTTCTTT.

The chain carries TRBV20-1 and TRBJ2-1; D may be TRBD2 (5 bases). CDR3 length equals 13 residues. In germline, CDR1 is DFQATT, CDR2 SNEGSKA (reference sequence). With 5 bases removed from V and 7 bases from J, the gap between germline ends came to 15 bases. Here the CDR3 DNA reads TGCAGTGCTGACGGGGAAACGAGGAATGAGCAGTTCTTC. Translation gives CSADGETRNEQFF.